The T cell receptor beta chain described here comes from a study of T cell responses to AZD1222 COVID-19 vaccine. With regard to this clone: Its antigen is still unknown.

Germline CDR1 MNHEY, CDR2 SVGAGI. V trimming: 0 bases; J trimming: 2 bases; junction bases outside the gene matches: 3. This CDR3 comprises 16 residues. Notes on the study in general: Repertoire sampling occurred only after the peak T cell response. CD4 TCRs covered the whole spike, strongest at regions 160-218 and 743-854.

Clones were read by immunoSEQ multiplex PCR, and TCRdb kept only the in-frame ones, dropping some. The sample consists of 100,000 to 150,000 clones, about 90% of them appearing once. The chain uses TRBV6-5 and TRBJ2-7; 11 nucleotides agree with TRBD2. The sample here was peripheral blood, taken on day 0 of MenACWY control vaccination. The clonotype was recovered from an adult in good health. Written as DNA, the CDR3 is TGTGCCAGCAGTTACTCGTTACTAGCGGGAGCCTACGAGCAGTACTTC. As protein: CASSYSLLAGAYEQYF.